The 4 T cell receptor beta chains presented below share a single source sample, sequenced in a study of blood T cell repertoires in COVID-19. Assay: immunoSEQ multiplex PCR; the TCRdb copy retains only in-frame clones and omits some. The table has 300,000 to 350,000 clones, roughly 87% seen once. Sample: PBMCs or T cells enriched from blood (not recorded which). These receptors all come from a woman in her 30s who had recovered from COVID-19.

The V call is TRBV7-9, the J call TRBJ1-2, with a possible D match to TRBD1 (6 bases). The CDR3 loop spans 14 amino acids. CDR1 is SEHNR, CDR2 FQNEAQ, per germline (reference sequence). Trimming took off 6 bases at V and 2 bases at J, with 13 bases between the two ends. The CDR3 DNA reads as TGTGCCAGCAGACCCGAGGGGGAGAACTATGGCTACACCTTC. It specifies CASRPEGENYGYTF.

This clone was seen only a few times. The CDR3 sequence is CASSPLGLAGGGGTQYF. The CDR3 DNA reads TGCGCCAGCAGCCCCTTAGGACTAGCGGGGGGTGGTGGTACGCAGTATTTT. This sequence joins TRBV4-1 and TRBJ2-3; the match to TRBD2 covers 14 bases. Germline CDR1 reads MGHRA; CDR2 reads YSYEKL. V shed 4 bases, J shed 8 bases, and the junction held 11 bases outside the gene matches. This CDR3 has 17 amino acids.

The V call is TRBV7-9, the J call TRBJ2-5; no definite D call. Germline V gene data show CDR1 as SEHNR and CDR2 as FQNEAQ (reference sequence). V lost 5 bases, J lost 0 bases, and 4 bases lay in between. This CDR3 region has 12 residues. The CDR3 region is CASSRYQETQYF. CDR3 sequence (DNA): TGTGCCAGCAGCCGGTACCAAGAGACCCAGTACTTC.

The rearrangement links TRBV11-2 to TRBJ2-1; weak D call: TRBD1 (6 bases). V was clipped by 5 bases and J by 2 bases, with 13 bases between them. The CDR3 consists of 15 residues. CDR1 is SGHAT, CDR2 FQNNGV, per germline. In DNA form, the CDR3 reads TGTGCCAGCAGCGGGCTCAGGGGACCCTACAATGAGCAGTTCTTC. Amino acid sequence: CASSGLRGPYNEQFF.